This TCR beta chain was found in a study of blood T cell repertoires in COVID-19. Study at large: Acute and convalescent COVID-19 specimens originated in the United States, Italy and Spain. PBMCs, B-cell-depleted T cells, or T cells were the source of the cDNA or gDNA that made up the material.

CDR1 and CDR2 from the germline V gene are KGHDR and SFDVKD. The CDR3 is 14 residues long. J lost 1 base, V lost 3 bases, and 1 base had no gene match. The protocol was immunoSEQ multiplex PCR, while the TCRdb copy is restricted to in-frame clones and leaves out a portion. The sample yields approximately 190,000 clones, roughly 84% seen once. The sample was peripheral blood. This receptor was identified in a middle-aged woman who had recovered from COVID-19. This chain joins TRBV24-1 and TRBJ1-2; 7 bases are shared with TRBD1. The CDR3: CATSDGDSNYGYTF. Here the CDR3 DNA reads TGTGCCACCAGTGATGGGGACAGTAACTATGGCTACACCTTC.